What follows are 9 T cell receptor beta chains derived from one specimen sequenced in a study of cytomegalovirus exposure and HLA in healthy donors listed by TCRdb under 2017. Library preparation employed the immunoSEQ multiplex PCR assay. For the multiplex PCR, a mixture combining 60 forward primers for TCR Vbeta segments and 13 reverse primers for TCR Jbeta segments was used. Sourced from immuneACCESS, this table was stored by TCRdb with only in-frame sequences that have V and J called. A share of the clones is absent; for the studies checked, an unresolved V gene accounts for under half, and the remainder has no known explanation. This sample gives roughly 160,000 clones in total; roughly 85% of them show up just once. The top ten clones comprise 7.5% to 10% of the sample. Sequenced: PBMCs. The receptors stem from a man in his late teens or twenties in good health and CMV-seropositive.

This chain joins TRBV30 and TRBJ1-5; D gene unclear. The length of the CDR3 is 10 residues. Germline V lookup: CDR1 GTSNPN, CDR2 SVGIG (reference sequence). The chain's CDR3 is CSQDNQPQHF. Written as DNA, the CDR3 is TGTAGCCAGGACAATCAGCCCCAGCATTTT.

This clone appeared once. The J gene is TRBJ2-3, the V gene TRBV21-1; TRBD2, the table's D call, lacks a check against the DNA. TRBV21-1 is classified as a pseudogene. The CDR3 is 13 residues long. The DNA of the CDR3 is TGTGCCAGCAGTCGTAAGCTGAGAGATACGCAGTATTTT. It codes for CASSRKLRDTQYF.

The genes are TRBV15 and TRBJ2-1; TRBD1 matches 7 bases. The germline V gene has CDR1 LNHNV and CDR2 YYDKDF (reference sequence). V gave up 0 bases and J gave up 9 bases; unmatched junction bases: 8. This CDR3 comprises 15 residues. CDR3 in DNA: TGTGCCACCAGCAGAGATCGACAGGGAAGTCGTGAGCAGTTCTTC. It specifies CATSRDRQGSREQFF.

This clone showed up just once. The chain has TRBV25-1 and TRBJ2-2; 10 bases fit TRBD1. CDR3 length: 15 residues. V lost 7 bases, J lost 3 bases, and 5 bases stayed unmatched. Germline V CDR1 and CDR2: MGHDK, SYGVNS. CDR3 loop: CASKPGQGYTGELFF. CDR3 nucleotide sequence: TGTGCCAGCAAGCCGGGACAGGGGTACACCGGGGAGCTGTTTTTT.

This clone was seen just once. The gene calls are TRBV7-8 and TRBJ1-3, with D maybe TRBD1 (5 bases). Germline loops: CDR1 SGHVS, CDR2 FQNEAQ. The CDR3 length is 19 residues. V gave up 5 bases and J gave up 0 bases, with 23 bases separating them. In DNA form, the CDR3 reads TGTGCCAGCAGCGTAGGGGATTACAGGAAGATCTCCTCTGGAAACACCATATATTTT. The encoded protein is CASSVGDYRKISSGNTIYF.

The chain combines TRBV7-8 with TRBJ1-2; D remains ambiguous. Germline V gene lookup returns CDR1 SGHVS and CDR2 FQNEAQ. The CDR3 is 15 amino acids. Trimming shortened V by 5 bases and J by 0 bases, and 13 bases separated the two germline ends. Here the CDR3 reads CASSRDGSSNYGYTF. The CDR3 region has the DNA TGTGCCAGCAGCCGGGATGGATCTTCTAACTATGGCTACACCTTC. The full variable domain, rest sourced from reference TRBV7-8 and TRBJ1-2, is GAGVSQSPRYKVAKRGQDVALRCDPISGHVSLFWYQQALGQGPEFLTYFQNEAQLDKSGLPSDRFFAERPEGSVSTLKIQRTQQEDSAVYLCASSRDGSSNYGYTFGSGTRLTVV.

The chain uses TRBV5-4 and TRBJ2-5; 7 bases match TRBD2. CDR1 SGHNT and CDR2 YYREEE come from the germline V gene (reference sequence). CDR3 length: 13 residues. With 4 bases clipped from V and 5 bases from J, the junction kept 5 bases outside the gene matches. In nucleotides, the CDR3 is TGTGCCAGCAGCCCGACTAGCCAGGAGACCCAGTACTTC. It encodes CASSPTSQETQYF.

This chain joins TRBV6-1 and TRBJ2-1; TRBD2 matches 10 bases. Germline V CDR1 and CDR2: MNHNS, SASEGT. V lost 6 bases, J lost 4 bases, and 3 bases stayed unmatched. The CDR3 is 14 residues long. CDR3 nucleotides: TGTGCCAGCAGATTAGCGGGGGGATACAATGAGCAGTTCTTC. Translation: CASRLAGGYNEQFF.

CDR3 DNA: TGTGCCAGCAGCTTGGCTACCGCCCACTTCGGCTACACCTTC. This encodes CASSLATAHFGYTF. The chain employs TRBV5-4 and TRBJ1-2; no definite D call. Germline V gene sequence: CDR1 SGHNT, CDR2 YYREEE (reference sequence). V lost 0 bases and J 8 bases, leaving 14 bases between the germline ends. This CDR3 spans 14 amino acids.